The 13 T cell receptor beta chains below all came from one sample that was sequenced in a study of T cells after yellow fever vaccination. TCRdb analysed the 5' RACE reads with MiXCR anew, one entry per CDR3 protein. The repertoire holds roughly 300,000 distinct CDR3 sequences, with approximately 8% as singletons. This specimen was PBMCs, taken approximately 47 days after the first yellow fever vaccination. These receptors originate from a man between 18 and 29 years old who received the YFV17D yellow fever vaccine.

This clonotype was picked up many times. V gene TRBV6-5 combines with J gene TRBJ2-2, with a tentative D call TRBD1 (5 bases). Germline CDR1 MNHEY, CDR2 SVGAGI. V lost 0 bases, J lost 2 bases, and 10 bases lay in between. There are 16 residues in the CDR3. DNA of the CDR3: TGTGCCAGCAGTTACTCCAGACAGAGTAACACCGGGGAGCTGTTTTTT. It encodes CASSYSRQSNTGELFF.

A few counts support this clonotype. The chain employs TRBV6-1 and TRBJ2-3, with TRBD1 matching 7 bases. CDR1 and CDR2 (germline): MNHNS, SASEGT. V shed 6 bases, J shed 2 bases, and the junction held 8 bases outside the gene matches. The length of the CDR3 is 15 residues. The CDR3 bases are TGTGCCAGCAGCTTCGGACAGGAGTCCACAGATACGCAGTATTTT. Its translation is CASSFGQESTDTQYF.

This clonotype was seen a handful of times. The rearrangement joins TRBV7-6 to TRBJ2-1; no definite D call. The germline CDR1 and CDR2 sequences are SGHVS and FNYEAQ. The CDR3 is made up of 14 amino acids. V was shortened by 3 bases and J by 2 bases, with 8 bases between the two germline ends. CDR3 nucleotide sequence: TGTGCCAGCAGCTTCTGGTCGCCCTACAATGAGCAGTTCTTC. Its protein product is CASSFWSPYNEQFF.

This clonotype came up a few times. This sequence joins TRBV7-2 and TRBJ1-5; D ambiguous. The CDR3 has 14 amino acids. Germline V gene data show CDR1 as SGHTA and CDR2 as FQGNSA. Trimming removed 1 base from V and 6 bases from J, with 10 bases in between. In nucleotides, the CDR3 is TGTGCCAGCAGCTTAGAGTCCGGGCGTCAGCCCCAGCATTTT. Protein product: CASSLESGRQPQHF.

V gene TRBV29-1 combines with J gene TRBJ2-2, with TRBD1 matching 7 bases. Germline values: CDR1 SQVTM, CDR2 ANQGSEA. J gave up 7 bases and V 7 bases, and 6 bases lay outside the gene matches. This CDR3 has 12 residues. CDR3 sequence reads: CSGGQASGELFF. The CDR3, as DNA: TGCAGCGGTGGACAGGCAAGCGGGGAGCTGTTTTTT.

This clonotype was observed a handful of times. This chain connects TRBV5-4 to TRBJ1-2; the match to TRBD1 covers 9 bases. The CDR3 spans 15 residues. CDR1 SGHNT and CDR2 YYREEE come from the germline V gene (reference sequence). The V segment lost 3 bases and the J segment 2 bases; nucleotides outside the gene matches: 5. CDR3 nucleotide sequence: TGTGCCAGCAGCTGGGGACAGGGATCGAACTATGGCTACACCTTC. It encodes CASSWGQGSNYGYTF.

This clonotype has only a few counts. The chain is built from TRBV18 and TRBJ1-1, with TRBD1 matching 7 bases. The CDR3 is 16 amino acids. Losses at the gene ends were 2 bases for V and 3 bases for J; bases not matched to a gene: 9. Germline assignment: CDR1 KGHSH and CDR2 LQKENI. This chain's CDR3 is CASSPSTGSLDTEAFF. The CDR3 DNA sequence: TGTGCCAGCTCACCATCGACAGGGAGTTTGGACACTGAAGCTTTCTTT.

J is TRBJ1-5 and V is TRBV24-1; 7 nucleotides match TRBD1. This CDR3 spans 13 amino acids. V dropped 6 bases and J dropped 10; count of bases not matched to a gene: 8. Per germline, CDR1 KGHDR and CDR2 SFDVKD. In DNA, the CDR3 is TGTGCCACCAGTCAATTAACAGGGGAACCCCAGCATTTT. This sequence encodes CATSQLTGEPQHF.

The chain combines TRBV5-4 with TRBJ1-1, with D hard to call. The germline gives CDR1 SGHNT, CDR2 YYREEE (reference sequence). The CDR3 has 14 residues. V was shortened by 1 base and J by 5 bases, with 12 bases between the two germline ends. CDR3: CASSLPGDLTEAFF. Here the CDR3 DNA reads TGTGCCAGCAGCTTGCCCGGGGATTTGACTGAAGCTTTCTTT. The full variable domain, rest sourced from reference TRBV5-4 and TRBJ1-1, is ETGVTQSPTHLIKTRGQQVTLRCSSQSGHNTVSWYQQALGQGPQFIFQYYREEENGRGNFPPRFSGLQFPNYSSELNVNALELDDSALYLCASSLPGDLTEAFFGQGTRLTVV.

V and J are TRBV27 and TRBJ1-1; maybe TRBD1 (5 bases). V dropped 8 bases and J dropped 0 bases, with 13 bases sitting between them. CDR1 is MNHEY, CDR2 SMNVEV, per germline (reference sequence). This CDR3 contains 14 residues. CDR3 in amino acids: CASWGRGLNTEAFF. Written as DNA, the CDR3 is TGTGCCAGCTGGGGGAGAGGACTGAACACTGAAGCTTTCTTT.

The table lists this clonotype with many counts. The rearrangement uses TRBV7-3 and TRBJ2-2, with 9 bases lining up with TRBD2. CDR3 size: 17 residues. V lost 1 base, J lost 4 bases, and 7 bases stayed unmatched. Germline lookup yields CDR1 SGHTA and CDR2 FQGTGA. The CDR3 nucleotides read TGTGCCAGCAGCTTAAGGGGTAGCGGGGGAGCCACCGGGGAGCTGTTTTTT. It translates to CASSLRGSGGATGELFF.

This clonotype was seen a handful of times. This sequence joins TRBV5-1 and TRBJ2-1; D uncertain. The V gene's germline CDR1 is SGHRS and CDR2 YFSETQ. V shed 4 bases and J shed 7 bases, with 12 bases lying between them. This CDR3 contains 13 residues. CDR3 in amino acids: CASSPRTRNEQFF. The DNA for the CDR3 is TGCGCCAGCAGCCCGCGTACAAGGAATGAGCAGTTCTTC.

This clonotype appeared a few times. The rearrangement links TRBV20-1 to TRBJ2-3; weak D call: TRBD2 (6 bases). Germline V gene sequence: CDR1 DFQATT, CDR2 SNEGSKA (reference sequence). The CDR3 totals 14 residues. The germline V and J ends were trimmed by 4 bases and 4 bases, with 15 bases remaining between them. CDR3 DNA: TGCAGTGCTAACTACGGGGGAAAGGCAGATACGCAGTATTTT. Protein sequence: CSANYGGKADTQYF.